This T cell receptor (beta chain) comes out of a study of cytomegalovirus exposure and HLA in healthy donors. The donors were part of the validation cohort of roughly 110 subjects. That cohort was separate from the first cohort, which comprised about 730 subjects. Germline assignment: CDR1 LGHNA and CDR2 YSLEER. Germline trimming cut 2 bases from V and 7 bases from J; bases unmatched to any gene: 8. CDR3 length equals 15 residues. Produced via immunoSEQ multiplex PCR; TCRdb's table is partial and in-frame only. The sample has about 250,000 clones; roughly 84% are singletons. The chain couples TRBV4-3 to TRBJ2-1; TRBD1 agrees at 7 bases. Material for sequencing was PBMCs. The clonotype comes from a man younger than 35 in good health and CMV-seropositive. CDR3 sequence (DNA): TGCGCCAGCAGCCAAAATGAGGGGGCTGGGAATGAGCAGTTCTTC. This gives the protein CASSQNEGAGNEQFF.